This T cell receptor beta chain was found in a study of blood T cell repertoires in COVID-19. Across the whole study: Sites across the United States, Italy and Spain contributed samples from acute and convalescent COVID-19.

Authors' methods: Amplified reference gene primers provided the basis for estimating nucleated cell counts. Assay used: immunoSEQ multiplex PCR; TCRdb lists only in-frame clones, some missing. D and trimming were read from the DNA, whereas the V and J calls and clone size are those reported in that table. Among 90,000 or so clones, approximately 90% were seen once, and the ten largest hold roughly 2%. This TCR was recovered from a human donor with active COVID-19. The donor label of this sample is uncertain. The sample comprised peripheral blood.

Written as DNA, the CDR3 is TGTGCCAGCAGTACAGTGAACACCGGGGAGCTGTTTTTT. It is translated as CASSTVNTGELFF. V gene TRBV6-5 combines with J gene TRBJ2-2; D gene ambiguous. This CDR3 contains 13 residues. The V end lost 5 bases, the J end lost 1 base, and 5 bases lay between the germline ends. From germline, CDR1 is MNHEY and CDR2 SVGAGI.